The rows below give T cell receptor beta chains drawn from one sample of a study of regulatory T cells in long-lasting Graves disease. Via MiXCR, TCRdb re-called the multiplex PCR reads, giving one row per CDR3 protein. The sample contains over 300,000 distinct CDR3 sequences, 15% to 20% of which appear only once. The input for sequencing was peripheral blood mononuclear cells (PBMCs), taken when the disease was refractory, from a patient treated with antithyroid drugs. The receptors were gathered from a female donor with Graves disease. Both conserved end residues are part of each CDR3. The D gene is left open where the match is weak. Rows may omit the clone size; those that give it use once, few, many or a size class.

cdr3_aa,cdr3_nt,clone_size,j_call,d_call,v_call
CASSAGTSGNTIYF,TGTGCCAGCAGCGCCGGGACCTCTGGAAACACCATATATTTT,few,TRBJ1-3,NA,TRBV12-3/TRBV12-4
CATSDLVRGDEQFF,TGTGCCACCAGTGATTTGGTCCGGGGCGATGAGCAGTTCTTC,NA,TRBJ2-1,NA,TRBV24-1
CASSLLRGLETQYF,TGTGCCAGCAGTTTACTGAGGGGGCTAGAGACCCAGTACTTC,many,TRBJ2-5,TRBD1,TRBV12-3/TRBV12-4
CSVRVGVNTEAFF,TGCAGCGTGAGGGTGGGGGTTAACACTGAAGCTTTCTTT,few,TRBJ1-1,NA,TRBV29-1
CASSSYPARWANTEAFF,TGTGCCAGCAGCTCCTACCCCGCCCGGTGGGCTAACACTGAAGCTTTCTTT,many,TRBJ1-1,NA,TRBV3-1
CASSFYGGNEKLFF,TGTGCCAGCAGTTTTTATGGGGGAAACGAAAAACTGTTTTTT,many,TRBJ1-4,NA,TRBV27
CASSPAGRTNQPQHF,TGTGCCAGCTCACCAGCGGGACGGACAAATCAGCCCCAGCATTTT,NA,TRBJ1-5,NA,TRBV18
CAWSKPGGGLGNQPQHF,TGTGCCTGGAGCAAACCGGGGGGGGGACTGGGCAATCAGCCCCAGCATTTT,few,TRBJ1-5,NA,TRBV30
CASSRDRGLPNEKLFF,TGTGCCAGCAGTCGGGACAGGGGGCTACCTAATGAAAAACTGTTTTTT,NA,TRBJ1-4,TRBD1,TRBV6-1
CASSLLTSGSYGGEQFF,TGTGCCAGCAGTTTATTGACTAGCGGGAGTTATGGGGGTGAGCAGTTCTTC,NA,TRBJ2-1,TRBD2,TRBV28
CASRPGNDEKLFF,TGTGCCAGCAGGCCGGGAAACGATGAAAAACTGTTTTTT,many,TRBJ1-4,NA,TRBV27
CSARDWGVDGGHEQYF,TGCAGTGCTAGAGATTGGGGAGTTGACGGGGGCCACGAGCAGTACTTC,few,TRBJ2-7,NA,TRBV20-1
CASSLTAQPNTEAFF,TGTGCCAGCAGCTTAACCGCCCAGCCGAACACTGAAGCTTTCTTT,many,TRBJ1-1,NA,TRBV7-3
CATSDSAGGHTF,TGTGCCACCAGTGATTCGGCGGGTGGCCACACCTTC,NA,TRBJ1-2,NA,TRBV24-1
CASSLGQGYYEQYF,TGTGCCAGCAGTTTAGGACAGGGCTACTACGAGCAGTACTTC,many,TRBJ2-7,TRBD1,TRBV27
CASSPSVRPYEQYF,TGTGCCAGCAGCCCCAGCGTAAGACCCTACGAGCAGTACTTC,many,TRBJ2-7,NA,TRBV3-1
CSARGRNQPQHF,TGCAGTGCGCGGGGCCGCAATCAGCCCCAGCATTTT,few,TRBJ1-5,NA,TRBV20-1
CATSPRGRVHEQYF,TGTGCCACCAGTCCCAGGGGCAGGGTCCACGAGCAGTACTTC,many,TRBJ2-7,NA,TRBV24-1
CAWSRVGGELFF,TGTGCCTGGAGCCGGGTAGGCGGGGAGCTGTTTTTT,many,TRBJ2-2,NA,TRBV30
CAGSRLFPSGANVLTF,TGTGCCGGCAGCCGATTGTTCCCTTCTGGGGCCAACGTCCTGACTTTC,NA,TRBJ2-6,NA,TRBV2
CASSTGFHEQYF,TGTGCCAGTAGTACAGGGTTCCACGAGCAGTACTTC,NA,TRBJ2-7,NA,TRBV19
CASTIADGNTIYF,TGTGCCAGCACTATTGCGGATGGAAACACCATATATTTT,NA,TRBJ1-3,NA,TRBV6-1
CASSILWTGTNTEAFF,TGTGCCAGTAGTATCTTGTGGACAGGTACAAACACTGAAGCTTTCTTT,many,TRBJ1-1,TRBD1,TRBV19
CATKQGLNQPQHF,TGTGCCACCAAACAGGGGCTCAATCAGCCCCAGCATTTT,few,TRBJ1-5,TRBD1,TRBV15